This T cell receptor beta chain was sequenced in a study of shared clonotypes between healthy human individuals (dated by TCRdb to about 2020). Regarding the research as a whole: The cohort included a few men and a couple of women between 18 and 49 years of age. For each donor, CD4 naive and CD4 memory were each given three plates, CD8 naive was given two plates, and CD8 memory was given one plate. The study deeply sequenced blood TCR repertoires of about five healthy adults to estimate repertoire size and the extent of clonotype sharing between individuals. Libraries were prepared and TCR repertoires were sequenced by different laboratories using diverse techniques, in order to increase sequencing depth and limit assay-specific biases. Each donor's leukapheresis produced roughly between roughly 0.9 and 8.9 billion PBMCs. Broader findings and caveats from the paper: Incomplete sequencing was indicated by rarefaction of sorted-subset datasets, despite the large sequencing depth. Pairwise subsampling indicated that sequencing depth was expected to affect the degree of clonotype sharing among donors. Sharing across several donors was observed for around 5% of naive CD4, less than 4% of naive CD8, 2% to 2.5% of memory CD4, and about 0.4% of memory CD8 clonotypes. Sampling was limited to blood, and TCR repertoires in tissue likely differ from TCR repertoires in blood. The small number of donors limited the genetic and exposure-history diversity represented. Naive subsets generally had larger estimated clonotype richness than memory subsets. Compared with non-shared clonotypes, the clonotypes found in all four sorted-subset donors had higher generation probabilities.

A word on this clone: What this receptor recognizes is not known. The input lacks base qualities; no much larger clone sits a single base away.

Measured from the cysteine to the phenylalanine, the CDR3 is 15 residues long. Only the CDR3 region is kept as DNA, spanning 45 bases read in frame from base 1. From a lookup of the germline V gene, CDR1 and CDR2 are KGHSH and LQKENI. V and J are trimmed by 4 bases and 3 bases, and the gene matches miss 2 bases of the junction. The donors were healthy, HIV-negative adults who had no recently reported acute infections or vaccinations. Every donor was a Caucasian adult residing in Nashville, Tennessee, USA. CD4+ T cells were enriched by magnetic negative selection; naive cells were then positively selected on CD45RA, and the negative fraction formed the memory subset. Blood was collected by leukapheresis, and PBMCs were isolated by Ficoll-Histopaque density gradient centrifugation and then cryopreserved in liquid nitrogen vapor phase. Analytical flow cytometry was used to check the purity and quantity of each magnetically sorted T cell population. Genomic DNA was isolated from every sorted fraction and measured by UV absorbance on a Nanodrop 2000c.

TCR CDR3 regions were amplified from genomic DNA by multiplex PCR using the deep immunoSEQ assay. For each cell subset, the extracted genomic DNA was distributed evenly across all wells of several immunoSEQ 96-well plates, and each plate served as one replicate. For sorted subsets, about 210 ng of genomic DNA, equivalent to 25,000 to 35,000 T cell genomes, went into each replicate PCR. The purified libraries were quantified using a Qubit 3.0 fluorometer, sized with a Bioanalyzer 2100, and then quantified again using the KAPA Library Quantification kit. Each immunoSEQ 96-well plate was sequenced on its own single-read 150-cycle Illumina NextSeq 550 flow cell. Processing in the source paper ran as follows. Because the immunoSEQ output held only junctional sequences and lacked quality scores, the filtering could not match the filtering applied to full-length reads. To assign V/J genes and CDR3, sequences were annotated using PyIR, a Python wrapper for IgBLAST v1.9, with IMGT germline references. Reads with weak V/J assignments (E-value above 1e-6), missing CDR3, stop codons, out-of-frame junctions, or ambiguous translated residues were removed. V3J clonotypes were defined by identical inferred V gene, J gene, and CDR3 amino acid sequence. Percentage overlap between repertoires was computed as shared unique clonotypes divided by the size of the smaller repertoire. Richness of each repertoire was evaluated using RTK rarefaction, the Chao1 estimator, and Recon v2.1 estimates of unobserved clonotypes. For all TCRbeta clonotypes obtained by the gDNA method from several donors, generation probabilities were computed with OLGA. TCRdb took over this immuneACCESS table, retaining in-frame rearrangements with V and J assigned. Such tables are incomplete; in checked studies, under half of the missing clones stem from an unresolved V gene, and the remainder is unexplained. V and J calls and clone size are copied from that table; D and trimming were computed from the DNA. The sample table lists roughly 2.5 million clones, roughly 92% of them with a count of one. The leading ten clones occupy about 0.13% of the sample.

Sample: naive CD4+ T cells sorted from blood. According to the study, the label for this sample's cell subset or site signals: CD45RA+ positively selected. The source is a man younger than 35 in good health. The sequence links TRBV18 to TRBJ2-5; TRBD2 matches 13 bases in the middle. This receptor carries the CDR3 CASSRLAGGEETQYF. The nucleotide sequence is given as TGTGCCAGCTCACGACTAGCGGGGGGCGAAGAGACCCAGTACTTC.